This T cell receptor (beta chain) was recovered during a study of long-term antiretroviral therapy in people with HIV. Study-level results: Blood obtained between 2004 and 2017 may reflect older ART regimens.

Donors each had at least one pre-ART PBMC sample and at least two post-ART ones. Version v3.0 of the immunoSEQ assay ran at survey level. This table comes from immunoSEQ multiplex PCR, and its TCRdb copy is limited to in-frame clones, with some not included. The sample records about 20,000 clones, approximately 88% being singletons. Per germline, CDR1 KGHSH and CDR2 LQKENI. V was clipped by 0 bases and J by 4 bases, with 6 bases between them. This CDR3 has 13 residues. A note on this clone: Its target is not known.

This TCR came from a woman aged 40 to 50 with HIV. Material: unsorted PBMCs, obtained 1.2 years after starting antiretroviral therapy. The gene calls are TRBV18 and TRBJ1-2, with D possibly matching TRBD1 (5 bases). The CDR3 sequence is CASSPPGGYGYTF. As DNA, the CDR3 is TGTGCCAGCTCACCACCGGGGGGCTATGGCTACACCTTC.